The rows below give T cell receptor beta chains drawn from one sample of a study of lymphopenia after photon versus proton radiotherapy. Clones were read by immunoSEQ multiplex PCR, and TCRdb kept only the in-frame ones, dropping some. In the table there are 20,000 to 25,000 clones, around 85% of which are singletons. The sequencing here drew on peripheral blood, taken from a patient treated with photon-based radiotherapy. The source of these receptors is a man between 60 and 75 years old with pancreatic cancer. CDR3s include the opening cysteine and the closing phenylalanine or tryptophan. The order of the fields is V gene, J gene, D gene, clone size, CDR3 DNA, CDR3 protein. D genes are given only for firm matches. Clone size is stated in some rows and not others, as once, few, many or a class when expanded.

V gene: TRBV11-2; J gene: TRBJ2-7; D gene: TRBD1; clone size: -; CDR3 DNA: TGTGCCAGCACCGCCGGGACAGGGGCCGCCGCCTCCTACGAGCAGTACTTC; CDR3 protein: CASTAGTGAAASYEQYF
V gene: TRBV11-2; J gene: TRBJ2-7; D gene: -; clone size: -; CDR3 DNA: TGTGCCAGCAACGAGGACGTACGGTACGAGCAGTACTTC; CDR3 protein: CASNEDVRYEQYF
V gene: TRBV2; J gene: TRBJ2-3; D gene: -; clone size: -; CDR3 DNA: TGTGCCAGCCAGGGGTGGGGGTTTGAAGATACGCAGTATTTT; CDR3 protein: CASQGWGFEDTQYF
V gene: TRBV6-6; J gene: TRBJ1-1; D gene: -; clone size: -; CDR3 DNA: TGTGCCACCTCAAACGGGGTGTTAAACACTGAAGCTTTCTTT; CDR3 protein: CATSNGVLNTEAFF
V gene: TRBV5-1; J gene: TRBJ2-1; D gene: TRBD1; clone size: once; CDR3 DNA: TGCGCCAGCAGCCTCGTCGGGACAGGAAACAATGAGCAGTTCTTC; CDR3 protein: CASSLVGTGNNEQFF
V gene: TRBV4-1; J gene: TRBJ2-3; D gene: -; clone size: once; CDR3 DNA: TGCGCCAGATCGGGGGGCGGCTGGGGGGATACGCAGTATTTT; CDR3 protein: CARSGGGWGDTQYF
V gene: TRBV5-1; J gene: TRBJ2-1; D gene: TRBD1; clone size: -; CDR3 DNA: TGCGCCAGCAGCTTGGATCGACAGGGGGGTCTTAATGAGCAGTTCTTC; CDR3 protein: CASSLDRQGGLNEQFF
V gene: TRBV7-3; J gene: TRBJ2-1; D gene: -; clone size: few; CDR3 DNA: TGTGCCAGCAGACAATTGGGGCAGAATGAGCAGTTCTTC; CDR3 protein: CASRQLGQNEQFF
V gene: TRBV11-2; J gene: TRBJ2-2; D gene: TRBD2; clone size: -; CDR3 DNA: TGTGCCAGCAGCTTCAACCTAGCGGGGGGCAACTTACCCGGGGAGCTGTTTTTT; CDR3 protein: CASSFNLAGGNLPGELFF
V gene: TRBV6-5; J gene: TRBJ1-3; D gene: -; clone size: few; CDR3 DNA: TGTGCCAGCAGTGGATCGGGTTACGGAAACACCATATATTTT; CDR3 protein: CASSGSGYGNTIYF
V gene: TRBV4-3; J gene: TRBJ1-1; D gene: -; clone size: -; CDR3 DNA: TGCGCCAGCAGCCAAGGGTACAGCCACACTGAAGCTTTCTTT; CDR3 protein: CASSQGYSHTEAFF
V gene: TRBV5-1; J gene: TRBJ2-3; D gene: -; clone size: -; CDR3 DNA: TGCGCCAGCCGCCTTGACGTCGGGACAGATACGCAGTATTTT; CDR3 protein: CASRLDVGTDTQYF
V gene: TRBV15; J gene: TRBJ2-1; D gene: -; clone size: -; CDR3 DNA: TGTGCCACCAGCACCGACAGGAACAATGAGCAGTTCTTC; CDR3 protein: CATSTDRNNEQFF
V gene: TRBV7-9; J gene: TRBJ1-2; D gene: -; clone size: -; CDR3 DNA: TGTGCCAGCAGCTCCCAGGGGTACTATGGCTACACCTTC; CDR3 protein: CASSSQGYYGYTF
V gene: TRBV2; J gene: TRBJ1-2; D gene: TRBD1; clone size: few; CDR3 DNA: TGTGCCAGCACTGGGACAGGGGACGGCTACACCTTC; CDR3 protein: CASTGTGDGYTF
V gene: TRBV6-1; J gene: TRBJ2-5; D gene: TRBD2; clone size: -; CDR3 DNA: TGTGCCAGCAGTGAATTGAGCGGGGGGCAAGAGACCCAGTACTTC; CDR3 protein: CASSELSGGQETQYF
V gene: TRBV5-1; J gene: TRBJ1-2; D gene: -; clone size: -; CDR3 DNA: TGCGCCAGCAGCTCGGACAGATGGAATGGCTACACCTTC; CDR3 protein: CASSSDRWNGYTF
V gene: TRBV15; J gene: TRBJ2-5; D gene: TRBD2; clone size: -; CDR3 DNA: TGTGCCACCAGCAGAGGATCAGCGGGGGGGCATCAAGAGACCCAGTACTTC; CDR3 protein: CATSRGSAGGHQETQYF
V gene: TRBV7-9; J gene: TRBJ2-3; D gene: -; clone size: -; CDR3 DNA: TGTGCCAGCAGCACGACGGAGGGCACAGATACGCAGTATTTT; CDR3 protein: CASSTTEGTDTQYF
V gene: TRBV19; J gene: TRBJ1-4; D gene: -; clone size: -; CDR3 DNA: TGTGCCAGTAGTACCGGACAGAGCTACGAAAAACTGTTTTTT; CDR3 protein: CASSTGQSYEKLFF
V gene: TRBV12-5; J gene: TRBJ1-4; D gene: -; clone size: -; CDR3 DNA: TGTGCTAGTGGACCGCCCGGCGGACTCCTTGAAAAACTGTTTTTT; CDR3 protein: CASGPPGGLLEKLFF
V gene: TRBV10-3; J gene: TRBJ1-1; D gene: TRBD1; clone size: -; CDR3 DNA: TGTGCCATCAGGAGGGGACAGTTGAACACTGAAGCTTTCTTT; CDR3 protein: CAIRRGQLNTEAFF
V gene: TRBV5-4; J gene: TRBJ1-1; D gene: -; clone size: -; CDR3 DNA: TGTGCCAGCAGCTTGGACAGGCAAATGAACACTGAAGCTTTCTTT; CDR3 protein: CASSLDRQMNTEAFF
V gene: TRBV4-3; J gene: TRBJ1-2; D gene: -; clone size: -; CDR3 DNA: TGCGCCAGCAGCCAAGATCTAGGCACCTTCTATGGCTACACCTTC; CDR3 protein: CASSQDLGTFYGYTF
V gene: TRBV6-5; J gene: TRBJ2-7; D gene: -; clone size: -; CDR3 DNA: TGTGCCAGCAGGGGACGGGACTCCTACGAGCAGTACTTC; CDR3 protein: CASRGRDSYEQYF
V gene: TRBV30; J gene: TRBJ2-5; D gene: -; clone size: -; CDR3 DNA: TGTGCCTGGAGTGTAGGCGGGGTCCAAGAGACCCAGTACTTC; CDR3 protein: CAWSVGGVQETQYF
V gene: TRBV5-8; J gene: TRBJ2-3; D gene: -; clone size: -; CDR3 DNA: TGTGCCAGCAGCTTGTTTAGCACAGATACGCAGTATTTT; CDR3 protein: CASSLFSTDTQYF
V gene: TRBV29-1; J gene: TRBJ2-1; D gene: TRBD1; clone size: -; CDR3 DNA: TGCAGCGTTGACGACAGGGGTCTGATCGGTCGGGAGCAGTTCTTC; CDR3 protein: CSVDDRGLIGREQFF
V gene: TRBV5-8; J gene: TRBJ1-2; D gene: -; clone size: -; CDR3 DNA: TGTGCCAGCAGCTTGGGGACGGAACCTAACTATGGCTACACCTTC; CDR3 protein: CASSLGTEPNYGYTF
V gene: TRBV6-5; J gene: TRBJ1-5; D gene: -; clone size: -; CDR3 DNA: TGTGCCAGCAGCAACAATCAGCCCCAGCATTTT; CDR3 protein: CASSNNQPQHF
V gene: TRBV14; J gene: TRBJ2-7; D gene: -; clone size: -; CDR3 DNA: TGTGCCAGCAGCCAAGAACGGGTGTATAGACTCGGAGACGGGATGGGACCCTACGAGCAGTACTTC; CDR3 protein: CASSQERVYRLGDGMGPYEQYF
V gene: TRBV2; J gene: TRBJ2-3; D gene: TRBD2; clone size: -; CDR3 DNA: TGTGCCAGCAGAGCAAGCGGGGGCGCAGATACGCAGTATTTT; CDR3 protein: CASRASGGADTQYF
V gene: TRBV11-2; J gene: TRBJ2-3; D gene: -; clone size: -; CDR3 DNA: TGTGCCAGCAGCTTAAACACGCTCGGGAGAGATACGCAGTATTTT; CDR3 protein: CASSLNTLGRDTQYF
V gene: TRBV6-5; J gene: TRBJ1-2; D gene: -; clone size: -; CDR3 DNA: TGTGCCAGCAGTTACGACAGCCTTCGGGGCTACACCTTC; CDR3 protein: CASSYDSLRGYTF
V gene: TRBV14; J gene: TRBJ1-1; D gene: -; clone size: -; CDR3 DNA: TGTGCCAGCAGTCTGGGGGGAAGAGAAGCTTTCTTT; CDR3 protein: CASSLGGREAFF
V gene: TRBV6-6; J gene: TRBJ1-3; D gene: -; clone size: -; CDR3 DNA: TGTGCCAGCACCCGGGACTTCTCTGGAAACACCATATATTTT; CDR3 protein: CASTRDFSGNTIYF
V gene: TRBV7-8; J gene: TRBJ2-2; D gene: -; clone size: -; CDR3 DNA: TGTGCCAGCCGGGACCGGGGTCGTACCGGGGAGCTGTTTTTT; CDR3 protein: CASRDRGRTGELFF